This TCR beta chain was profiled in a study of immune evolution from preneoplasia to lung adenocarcinoma. About the research overall: HLA loss of heterozygosity: roughly 6.6% AIS, about 15% MIA, around 35% ADC, none AAH.

As regards this clone: As yet, its antigen is unknown.

The method was immunoSEQ multiplex PCR; TCRdb's version includes in-frame clones alone and lacks a portion of them. The sample yields some 15,000 clones, 85% seen once. Study-level points and caveats: T cell clonality was higher in KRAS-mutant than EGFR-mutant or wild-type nodules. Normal lung had the highest top T cell clone frequencies.

This clonotype was obtained from an older donor with lung adenocarcinoma. Sequenced material: FFPE lung adenocarcinoma in situ tissue.

The CDR3 here is CASSLHREGETQYF. CDR3 DNA sequence: TGTGCCAGCAGTTTACACAGGGAAGGAGAGACCCAGTACTTC. The rearrangement uses TRBV27 and TRBJ2-5; possible D gene TRBD1, 6 bases. The CDR3 sequence is 14 residues long. Trimming shortened V by 2 bases and J by 4 bases, and 11 bases separated the two germline ends. CDR1 is MNHEY, CDR2 SMNVEV, per germline (reference sequence).